What follows is one T cell receptor (beta chain) and its context. It may be a read error: a sequence one base away is much more abundant. These data come from a study of blood T cells in healthy people across ages. A second PCR, run for about 7 to 11 cycles, used a sample-barcoded 5' primer plus a J-beta primer mix. TCRdb re-analysed the 5' RACE reads in MiXCR, keeping a single row per CDR3 protein. The data show hundreds of thousands of distinct CDR3 sequences, 29% seen once. Sample donors were healthy Caucasian individuals that came from Russia, aged roughly 6 to 100. The TCR sequence derives from a woman of 80 years or more in good health. The sample was blood.

Here the CDR3 reads CASSEFRGYTF. Written as DNA, the CDR3 is TGTGCCAGCAGTGAATTCAGGGGCTACACCTTC. The chain recombines TRBV6-1 with TRBJ1-2, with unresolved D. Trimming left V 2 bases short and J 8 bases short, with 6 bases between. This CDR3 contains 11 residues. Germline CDR1 reads MNHNS; CDR2 reads SASEGT.